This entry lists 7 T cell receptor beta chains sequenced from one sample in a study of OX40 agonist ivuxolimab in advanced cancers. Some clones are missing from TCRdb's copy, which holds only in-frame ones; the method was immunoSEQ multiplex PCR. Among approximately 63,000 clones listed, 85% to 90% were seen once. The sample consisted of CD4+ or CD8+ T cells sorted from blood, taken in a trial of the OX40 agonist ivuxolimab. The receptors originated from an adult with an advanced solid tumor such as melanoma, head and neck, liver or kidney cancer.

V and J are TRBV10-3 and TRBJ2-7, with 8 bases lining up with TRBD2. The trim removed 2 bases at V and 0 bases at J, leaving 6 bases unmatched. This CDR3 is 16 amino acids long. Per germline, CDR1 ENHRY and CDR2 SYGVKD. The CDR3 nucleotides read TGTGCCATCAGTGAGCCCGTAGCGGGGTACTCCTACGAGCAGTACTTC. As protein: CAISEPVAGYSYEQYF.

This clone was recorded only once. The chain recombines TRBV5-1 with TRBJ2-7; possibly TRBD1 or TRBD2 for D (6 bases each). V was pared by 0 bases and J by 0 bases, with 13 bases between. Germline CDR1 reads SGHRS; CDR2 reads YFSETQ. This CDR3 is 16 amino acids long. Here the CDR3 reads CASSLGWGALSYEQYF. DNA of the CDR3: TGCGCCAGCAGCTTGGGGTGGGGGGCTCTCTCCTACGAGCAGTACTTC. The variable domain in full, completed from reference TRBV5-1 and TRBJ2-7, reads KAGVTQTPRYLIKTRGQQVTLSCSPISGHRSVSWYQQTPGQGLQFLFEYFSETQRNKGNFPGRFSGRQFSNSRSEMNVSTLELGDSALYLCASSLGWGALSYEQYFGPGTRLTVT.

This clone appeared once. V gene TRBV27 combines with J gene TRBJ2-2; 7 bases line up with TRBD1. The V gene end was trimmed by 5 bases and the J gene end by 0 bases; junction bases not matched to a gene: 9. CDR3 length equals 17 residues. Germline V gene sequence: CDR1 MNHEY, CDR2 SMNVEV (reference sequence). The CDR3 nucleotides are TGTGCCAGCAGTCCCCTCCTAGGACAGGCGAACACCGGGGAGCTGTTTTTT. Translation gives CASSPLLGQANTGELFF.

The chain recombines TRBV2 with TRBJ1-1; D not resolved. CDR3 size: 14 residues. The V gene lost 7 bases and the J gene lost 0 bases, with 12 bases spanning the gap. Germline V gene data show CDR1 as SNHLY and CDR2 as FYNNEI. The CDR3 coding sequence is TGTGCCAGCATAGTGAGAGAATTGAACACTGAAGCTTTCTTT. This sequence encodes CASIVRELNTEAFF.

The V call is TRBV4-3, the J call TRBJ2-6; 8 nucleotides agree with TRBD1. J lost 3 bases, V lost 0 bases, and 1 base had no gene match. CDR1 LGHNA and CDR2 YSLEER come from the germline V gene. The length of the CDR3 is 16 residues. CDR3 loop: CASSQEGTGGANVLTF. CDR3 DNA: TGCGCCAGCAGCCAAGAAGGGACAGGTGGGGCCAACGTCCTGACTTTC.

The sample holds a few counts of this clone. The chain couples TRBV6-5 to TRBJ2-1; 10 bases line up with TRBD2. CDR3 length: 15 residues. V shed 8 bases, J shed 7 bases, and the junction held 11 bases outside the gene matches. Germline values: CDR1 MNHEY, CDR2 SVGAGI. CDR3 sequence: CASSLGSSGGNEQFF. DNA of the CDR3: TGTGCCAGCTCCTTAGGTTCTAGCGGGGGTAATGAGCAGTTCTTC.

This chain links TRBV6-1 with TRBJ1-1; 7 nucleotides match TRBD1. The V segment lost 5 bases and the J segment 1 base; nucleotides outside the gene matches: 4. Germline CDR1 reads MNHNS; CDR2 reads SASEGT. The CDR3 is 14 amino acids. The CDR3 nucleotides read TGTGCCAGCAGTATACAGGGGAAGAACACTGAAGCTTTCTTT. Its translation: CASSIQGKNTEAFF.